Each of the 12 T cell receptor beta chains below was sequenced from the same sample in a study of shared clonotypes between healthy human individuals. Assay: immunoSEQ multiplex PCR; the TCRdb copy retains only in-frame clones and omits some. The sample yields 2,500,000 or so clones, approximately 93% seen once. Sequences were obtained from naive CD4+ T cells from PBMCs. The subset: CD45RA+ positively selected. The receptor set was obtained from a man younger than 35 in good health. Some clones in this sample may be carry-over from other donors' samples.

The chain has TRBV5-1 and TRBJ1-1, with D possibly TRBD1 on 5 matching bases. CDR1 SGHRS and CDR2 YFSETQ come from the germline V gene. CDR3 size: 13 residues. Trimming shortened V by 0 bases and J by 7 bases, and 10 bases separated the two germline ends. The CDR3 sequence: CASSLAKGLEAFF. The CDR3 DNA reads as TGCGCCAGCAGCTTGGCCAAGGGGCTTGAAGCTTTCTTT.

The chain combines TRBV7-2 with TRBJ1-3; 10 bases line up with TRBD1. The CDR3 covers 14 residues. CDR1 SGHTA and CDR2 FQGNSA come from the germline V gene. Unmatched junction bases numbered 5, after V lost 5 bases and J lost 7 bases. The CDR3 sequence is CASSEAGQGNTIYF. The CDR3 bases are TGTGCCAGCAGCGAAGCGGGACAGGGGAACACCATATATTTT.

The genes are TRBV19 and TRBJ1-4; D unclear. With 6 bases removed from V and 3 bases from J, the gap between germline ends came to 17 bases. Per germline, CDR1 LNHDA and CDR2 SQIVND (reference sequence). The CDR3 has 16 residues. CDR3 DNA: TGTGCCAGTAGGTCCGGAAGGAGGGCTTCTAATGAAAAACTGTTTTTT. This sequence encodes CASRSGRRASNEKLFF.

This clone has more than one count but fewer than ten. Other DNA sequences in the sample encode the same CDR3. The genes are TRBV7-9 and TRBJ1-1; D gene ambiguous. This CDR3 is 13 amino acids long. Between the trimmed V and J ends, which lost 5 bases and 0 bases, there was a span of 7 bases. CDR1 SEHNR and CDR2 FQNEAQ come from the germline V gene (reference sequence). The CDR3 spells CASSRQVNTEAFF. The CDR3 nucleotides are TGTGCCAGCAGCCGTCAGGTGAACACTGAAGCTTTCTTT.

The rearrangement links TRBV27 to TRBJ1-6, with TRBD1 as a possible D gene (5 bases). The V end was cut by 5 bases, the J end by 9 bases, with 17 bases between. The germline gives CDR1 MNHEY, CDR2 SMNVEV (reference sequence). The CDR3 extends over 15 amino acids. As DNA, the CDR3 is TGTGCCAGCAGTCCCCAGGTCGCAGGGACTTCACCCCTCCACTTT. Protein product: CASSPQVAGTSPLHF.

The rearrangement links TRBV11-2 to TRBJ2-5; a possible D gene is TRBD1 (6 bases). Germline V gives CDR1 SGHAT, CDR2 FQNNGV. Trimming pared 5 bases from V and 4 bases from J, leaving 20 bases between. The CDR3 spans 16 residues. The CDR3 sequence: CASSPLDRTYRETQYF. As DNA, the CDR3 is TGTGCCAGCAGCCCCCTCGACAGGACGTACCGAGAGACCCAGTACTTC. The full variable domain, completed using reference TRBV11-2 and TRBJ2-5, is EAGVAQSPRYKIIEKRQSVAFWCNPISGHATLYWYQQILGQGPKLLIQFQNNGVVDDSQLPKDRFSAERLKGVDSTLKIQPAKLEDSAVYLCASSPLDRTYRETQYFGPGTRLLVL.

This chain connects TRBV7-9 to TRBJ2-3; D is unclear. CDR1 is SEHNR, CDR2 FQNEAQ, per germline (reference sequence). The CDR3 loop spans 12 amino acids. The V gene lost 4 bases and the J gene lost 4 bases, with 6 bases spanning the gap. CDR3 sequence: CASSSGSDTQYF. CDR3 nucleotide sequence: TGTGCCAGCAGCTCCGGTTCAGATACGCAGTATTTT.

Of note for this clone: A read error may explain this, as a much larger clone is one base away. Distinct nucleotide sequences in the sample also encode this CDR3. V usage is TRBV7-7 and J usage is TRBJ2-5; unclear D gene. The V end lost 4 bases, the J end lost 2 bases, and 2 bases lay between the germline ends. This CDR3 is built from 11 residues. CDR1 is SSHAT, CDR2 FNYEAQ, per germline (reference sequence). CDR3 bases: TGTGCCAGCAGCTCACAAGAGACCCAGTACTTC. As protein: CASSSQETQYF. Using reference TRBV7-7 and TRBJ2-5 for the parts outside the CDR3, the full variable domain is GAGVSQSPRYKVTKRGQDVTLRCDPISSHATLYWYQQALGQGPEFLTYFNYEAQPDKSGLPSDRFSAERPEGSISTLTIQRTEQRDSAMYRCASSSQETQYFGPGTRLLVL.

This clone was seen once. CDR3 amino acids: CASSLVSGSRTDTQYF. In DNA form, the CDR3 reads TGTGCCAGCAGCTTAGTATCAGGGTCCCGCACAGATACGCAGTATTTT. The chain uses TRBV7-9 and TRBJ2-3; D perhaps matches TRBD1 (5 bases). Trimming pared 1 base from V and 1 base from J, leaving 12 bases between. The length of the CDR3 is 16 residues. CDR1 and CDR2 (germline): SEHNR, FQNEAQ (reference sequence).

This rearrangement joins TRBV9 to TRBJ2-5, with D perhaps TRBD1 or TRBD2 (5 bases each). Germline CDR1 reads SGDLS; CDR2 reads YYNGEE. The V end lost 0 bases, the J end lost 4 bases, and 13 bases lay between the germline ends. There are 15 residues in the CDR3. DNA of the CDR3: TGTGCCAGCAGCGTAGTCCCCGGGGCGGGAGAGACCCAGTACTTC. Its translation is CASSVVPGAGETQYF.

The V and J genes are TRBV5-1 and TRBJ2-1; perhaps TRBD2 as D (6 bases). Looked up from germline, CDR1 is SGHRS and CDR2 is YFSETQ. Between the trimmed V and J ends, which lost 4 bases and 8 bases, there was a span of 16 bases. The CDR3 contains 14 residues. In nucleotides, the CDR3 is TGCGCCAGCAGCCGCGTCGGGGGTTCGGATGAGCAGTTCTTC. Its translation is CASSRVGGSDEQFF.

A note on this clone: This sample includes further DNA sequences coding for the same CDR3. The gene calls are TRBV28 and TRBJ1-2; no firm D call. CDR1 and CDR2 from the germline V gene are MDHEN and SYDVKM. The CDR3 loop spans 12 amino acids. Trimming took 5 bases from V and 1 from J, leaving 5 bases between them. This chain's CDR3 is CASSGVNYGYTF. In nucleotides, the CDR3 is TGTGCCAGCAGTGGTGTTAACTATGGCTACACCTTC.